This T cell receptor (beta chain) is drawn from a study of cytomegalovirus exposure and HLA in healthy donors. The germline CDR1 and CDR2 sequences are MGHRA and YSYEKL. CDR3 length: 14 amino acids. Trimming removed 3 bases from V and 0 bases from J, with 8 bases in between. Generated by immunoSEQ multiplex PCR, the TCRdb table keeps only in-frame clones and is missing some. This table holds approximately 150,000 clones, about 87% found once. This receptor was identified in a man aged 18 to 35 in good health and CMV-seropositive. Sequencing was carried out using PBMCs. This chain connects TRBV4-1 to TRBJ2-5, with a possible D match to TRBD1 (5 bases). The CDR3 nucleotides are TGCGCCAGCAGCCACAGGGCGGACCAAGAGACCCAGTACTTC. This sequence encodes CASSHRADQETQYF.